The entry below gives a single TCR beta chain sequence along with its context. The data are from a study of blood T cells in healthy people across ages. Then a second PCR, running roughly 7 to 11 cycles, was carried out with a sample-barcoded 5' primer and a J-beta primer mix. TCRdb analysed the 5' RACE reads with MiXCR anew, one entry per CDR3 protein. Among some 700,000 distinct CDR3 sequences listed, roughly 43% were seen once. Trimming left V 7 bases short and J 0 bases short, with 13 bases between. Germline V gene sequence: CDR1 SGHDT, CDR2 YYEEEE. The CDR3 sequence is 14 residues long. Sequencing input: blood. This TCR came from a woman in her sixties in good health. The chain uses TRBV5-6 and TRBJ1-1; TRBD1 is a possible D gene (6 bases). CDR3 amino acids: CASAIKGVNTEAFF. The DNA of the CDR3 is TGTGCCAGCGCCATAAAGGGGGTGAACACTGAAGCTTTCTTT.